This entry lists 11 T cell receptor beta chains sequenced from one sample in a study of graft-versus-host responses after intestinal transplantation. Antigens of these TCRs are unknown. Method: immunoSEQ multiplex PCR; TCRdb's copy keeps in-frame clones and lacks some. The sample records 84,000 or so clones, roughly 93% being singletons. The sample in question was unstimulated CD8+ T cells sorted from spleen or lymph node cells, obtained before transplant. Receptor source: a human donor who was the organ donor for an intestinal transplant.

The CDR3: CASSVSRESNTEAFF. In nucleotides, the CDR3 is TGTGCCAGCAGTGTTTCGAGGGAGTCGAACACTGAAGCTTTCTTT. The chain is built from TRBV25-1 and TRBJ1-1; D gene uncertain. CDR1 MGHDK and CDR2 SYGVNS come from the germline V gene. This CDR3 comprises 15 residues. V gave up 4 bases and J gave up 1 base, with 13 bases separating them. Full variable domain (missing parts from reference TRBV25-1 and TRBJ1-1): EADIYQTPRYLVIGTGKKITLECSQTMGHDKMYWYQQDPGMELHLIHYSYGVNSTEKGDLSSESTVSRIRTEHFPLTLESARPSHTSQYLCASSVSRESNTEAFFGQGTRLTVV.

The chain recombines TRBV10-3 with TRBJ1-1; TRBD1 matches 8 bases. CDR1 and CDR2 (germline): ENHRY, SYGVKD. The CDR3 is 14 residues long. The ends lost 6 bases at V and 3 bases at J; junction bases unmatched: 6. CDR3 sequence: CAISTIQGDTEAFF. DNA of the CDR3: TGTGCCATCAGCACAATACAGGGGGACACTGAAGCTTTCTTT.

The chain recombines TRBV14 with TRBJ2-2, with a tentative D call TRBD2 (6 bases). This CDR3 comprises 15 residues. The ends were cut back, 0 bases at V and 5 bases at J, with 10 bases in the middle. Germline V CDR1 and CDR2: SGHDN, FVKESK. CDR3 sequence reads: CASSQERGLTGELFF. CDR3 bases: TGTGCCAGCAGCCAAGAACGGGGACTGACCGGGGAGCTGTTTTTT.

This chain connects TRBV11-2 to TRBJ2-7; tentatively, D is TRBD2 (5 bases). Germline V lookup: CDR1 SGHAT, CDR2 FQNNGV. The CDR3 is 13 amino acids. Trimming shortened V by 1 base and J by 3 bases, and 7 bases separated the two germline ends. As DNA, the CDR3 is TGTGCCAGCAGCTTAGGTGACTACTACGAGCAGTACTTC. Its protein product is CASSLGDYYEQYF. Drawing the rest from reference TRBV11-2 and TRBJ2-7, the complete variable domain is EAGVAQSPRYKIIEKRQSVAFWCNPISGHATLYWYQQILGQGPKLLIQFQNNGVVDDSQLPKDRFSAERLKGVDSTLKIQPAKLEDSAVYLCASSLGDYYEQYFGPGTRLTVT.

CDR3 DNA sequence: TGTGCCAGCAGCTTCACTAGCGGGAGGGTAGGGGCCGGGGAGCTGTTTTTT. This encodes CASSFTSGRVGAGELFF. The rearrangement links TRBV5-4 to TRBJ2-2; TRBD2 agrees at 13 bases. The CDR3 contains 17 residues. Germline trimming cut 2 bases from V and 6 bases from J; bases unmatched to any gene: 7. Per germline, CDR1 SGHNT and CDR2 YYREEE (reference sequence). Drawing the rest from reference TRBV5-4 and TRBJ2-2, the complete variable domain is ETGVTQSPTHLIKTRGQQVTLRCSSQSGHNTVSWYQQALGQGPQFIFQYYREEENGRGNFPPRFSGLQFPNYSSELNVNALELDDSALYLCASSFTSGRVGAGELFFGEGSRLTVL.

The chain links TRBV7-3 to TRBJ2-2; no reliable D call. Trimming cost V 0 bases and J 6 bases, with 8 bases left between them. CDR1 SGHTA and CDR2 FQGTGA come from the germline V gene. The CDR3 is made up of 14 amino acids. CDR3 nucleotide sequence: TGTGCCAGCAGCTTAACACGACTCCCCGGGGAGCTGTTTTTT. Its translation is CASSLTRLPGELFF.

The chain employs TRBV29-1 and TRBJ2-2, with 7 positions matching TRBD1. V was pared by 7 bases and J by 1 base, with 3 bases of the junction left unmatched. CDR1 is SQVTM, CDR2 ANQGSEA, per germline. There are 13 residues in the CDR3. The CDR3 bases are TGCAGCGCCAGACAGGGGAACACCGGGGAGCTGTTTTTT. It codes for CSARQGNTGELFF.

This clone was recorded only once. The chain recombines TRBV5-1 with TRBJ2-1, with unresolved D. The CDR3 runs to 13 residues. Trimming took 2 bases from V and 4 from J, leaving 7 bases between them. Germline values: CDR1 SGHRS, CDR2 YFSETQ. CDR3 in DNA: TGCGCCAGCAGCTTTAGCTATTACAATGAGCAGTTCTTC. This gives the protein CASSFSYYNEQFF.

The genes are TRBV5-4 and TRBJ2-7; 7 nucleotides match TRBD1. CDR1 and CDR2 (germline): SGHNT, YYREEE (reference sequence). The V and J ends lost 3 bases and 1 base, in that order; junction bases with no gene match: 7. This CDR3 has 15 amino acids. The DNA of the CDR3 is TGTGCCAGCAGCTCGGCCGGGACAGAGTCCTACGAGCAGTACTTC. Its translation: CASSSAGTESYEQYF.

The chain recombines TRBV25-1 with TRBJ2-7; weak D call: TRBD1 (5 bases). This CDR3 region has 13 residues. V was cut by 0 bases and J by 9 bases, with 12 bases left in between. Germline V gene sequence: CDR1 MGHDK, CDR2 SYGVNS. CDR3 DNA sequence: TGTGCCAGCAGTGAATATGGGCAGGGTTTGCAGTACTTC. This encodes CASSEYGQGLQYF.

This clone was observed once. The gene calls are TRBV9 and TRBJ2-7; D ambiguous. V lost 3 bases and J lost 5, with 9 bases in between. The CDR3 is 12 residues long. In germline, CDR1 is SGDLS, CDR2 YYNGEE. In nucleotides, the CDR3 is TGTGCCAGCAGCGGTCATACAGACGAGCAGTACTTC. It specifies CASSGHTDEQYF.